This entry is about one T cell receptor beta chain. Original processing methods: For nucleated cells, counts were estimated from reference gene primer amplification. Only in-frame clones appear in the TCRdb table, and some are missing; sequencing was by immunoSEQ multiplex PCR. V and J calls and clone size come straight from that table; D and trimming were deduced from the DNA. In the table there are a few hundred thousand clones, around nine tenths of which are singletons. The CDR3 is 15 amino acids. Trimming cost V 0 bases and J 7 bases; bases outside gene matches: 3. Germline V gene sequence: CDR1 SGHRS, CDR2 YFSETQ. This specimen comes from a study of blood T cell repertoires in COVID-19. For the study at large: PBMCs, B-cell-depleted T cells, or T cells were the source of the cDNA or gDNA that made up the material.

Input material: peripheral blood. The sequence derives from a man aged 55 to 70 who had recovered from COVID-19. This chain connects TRBV5-1 to TRBJ1-4; 10 bases are a match to TRBD1. The CDR3 here is CASSLATGGFEKLFF. The CDR3 DNA follows: TGCGCCAGCAGCTTGGCGACAGGGGGCTTTGAAAAACTGTTTTTT.